This TCR beta chain was identified in a study of cytomegalovirus exposure and HLA in healthy donors. Turning to the study itself: Genotyping showed approximately 81% of 300 to 450 donors falling in the Caucasian-associated ancestry cluster. The study's findings and limits: It has been reported that TCR beta sequences accurately predicted the HLA-A and HLA-B alleles of most subjects.

Germline-derived CDR1 and CDR2 are SNHLY and FYNNEI. V shed 5 bases and J shed 5 bases, with 9 bases lying between them. This CDR3 region has 13 residues. Vbeta (60) and Jbeta (13) primers were used in the PCR. Assay used: immunoSEQ multiplex PCR; TCRdb lists only in-frame clones, some missing. The sample carries around 75,000 clones, more than 75% recorded once. In the case of this clone: Its antigen remains unidentified.

The chain couples TRBV2 to TRBJ2-2; D is perhaps TRBD1 (6 bases). The source material was PBMCs. The receptor's source is a middle-aged man in good health and CMV-seronegative. CDR3 nucleotides: TGTGCCAGCAGTTCCCAGGGGACCGGGGAGCTGTTTTTT. The encoded protein is CASSSQGTGELFF.